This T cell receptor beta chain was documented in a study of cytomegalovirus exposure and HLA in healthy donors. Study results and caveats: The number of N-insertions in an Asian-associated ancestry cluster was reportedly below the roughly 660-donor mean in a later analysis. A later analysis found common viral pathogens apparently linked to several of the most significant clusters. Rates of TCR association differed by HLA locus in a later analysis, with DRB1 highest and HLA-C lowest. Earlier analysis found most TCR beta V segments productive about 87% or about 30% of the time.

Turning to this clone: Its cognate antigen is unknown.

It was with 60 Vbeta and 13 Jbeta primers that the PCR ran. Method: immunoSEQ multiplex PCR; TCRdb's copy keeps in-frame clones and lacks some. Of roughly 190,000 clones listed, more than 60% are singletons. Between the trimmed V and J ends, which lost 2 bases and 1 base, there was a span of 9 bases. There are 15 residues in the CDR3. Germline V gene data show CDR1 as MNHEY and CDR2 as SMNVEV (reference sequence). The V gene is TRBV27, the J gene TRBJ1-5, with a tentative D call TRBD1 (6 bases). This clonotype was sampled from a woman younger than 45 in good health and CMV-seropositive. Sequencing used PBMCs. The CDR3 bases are TGTGCCAGCAGTTTACGGACAGACAGCAATCAGCCCCAGCATTTT. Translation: CASSLRTDSNQPQHF.